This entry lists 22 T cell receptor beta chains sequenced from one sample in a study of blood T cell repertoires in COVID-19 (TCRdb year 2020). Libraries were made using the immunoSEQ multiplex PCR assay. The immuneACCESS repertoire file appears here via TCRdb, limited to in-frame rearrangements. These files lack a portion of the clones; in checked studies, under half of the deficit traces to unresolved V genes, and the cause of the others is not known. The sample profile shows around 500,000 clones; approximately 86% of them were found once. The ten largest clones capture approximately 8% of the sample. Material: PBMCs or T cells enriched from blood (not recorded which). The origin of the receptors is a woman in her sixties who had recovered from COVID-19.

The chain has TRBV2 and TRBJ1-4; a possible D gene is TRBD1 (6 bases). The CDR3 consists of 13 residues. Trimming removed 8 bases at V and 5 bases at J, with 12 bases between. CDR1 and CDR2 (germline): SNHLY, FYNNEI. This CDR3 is CASGKGQNEKLFF. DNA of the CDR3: TGTGCCAGCGGTAAAGGACAGAATGAAAAACTGTTTTTT.

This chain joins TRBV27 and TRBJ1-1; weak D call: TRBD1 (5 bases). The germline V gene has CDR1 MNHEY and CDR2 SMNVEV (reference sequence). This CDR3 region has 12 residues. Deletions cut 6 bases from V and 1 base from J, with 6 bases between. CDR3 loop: CASRQANTEAFF. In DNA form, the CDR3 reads TGTGCCAGCAGACAGGCGAACACTGAAGCTTTCTTT.

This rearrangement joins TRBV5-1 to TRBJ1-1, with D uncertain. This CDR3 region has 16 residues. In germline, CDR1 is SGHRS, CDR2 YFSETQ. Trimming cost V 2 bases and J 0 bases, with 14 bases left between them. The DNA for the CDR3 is TGCGCCAGCAGCTTTGTTGGAGGATCTCTGAACACTGAAGCTTTCTTT. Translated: CASSFVGGSLNTEAFF.

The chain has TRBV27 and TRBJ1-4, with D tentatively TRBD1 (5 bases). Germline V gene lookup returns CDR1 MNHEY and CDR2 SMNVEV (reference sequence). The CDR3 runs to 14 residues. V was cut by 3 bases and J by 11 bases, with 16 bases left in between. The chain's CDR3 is CASSLKGPPEKLFF. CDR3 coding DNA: TGTGCCAGCAGTTTGAAGGGGCCCCCTGAGAAACTGTTTTTT.

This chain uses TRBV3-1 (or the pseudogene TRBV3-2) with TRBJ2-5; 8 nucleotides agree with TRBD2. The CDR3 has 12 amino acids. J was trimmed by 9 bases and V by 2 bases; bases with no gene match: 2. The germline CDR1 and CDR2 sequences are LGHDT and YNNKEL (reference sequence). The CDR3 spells CASSQTGGAQYF. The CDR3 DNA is TGTGCCAGCAGCCAAACGGGGGGGGCCCAGTACTTC.

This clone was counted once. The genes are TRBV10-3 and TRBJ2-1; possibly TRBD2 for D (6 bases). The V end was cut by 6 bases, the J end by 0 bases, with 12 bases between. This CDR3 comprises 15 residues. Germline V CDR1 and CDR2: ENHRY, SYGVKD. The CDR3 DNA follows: TGTGCCATCAGACGGGACTCGAGCTCCTACAATGAGCAGTTCTTC. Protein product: CAIRRDSSSYNEQFF.

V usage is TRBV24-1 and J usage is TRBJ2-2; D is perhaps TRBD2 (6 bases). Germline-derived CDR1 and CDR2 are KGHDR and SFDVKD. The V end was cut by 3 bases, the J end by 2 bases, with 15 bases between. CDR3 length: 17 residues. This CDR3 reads CATSDPRLGANTGELFF. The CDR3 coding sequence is TGTGCCACCAGTGATCCCCGACTAGGTGCTAACACCGGGGAGCTGTTTTTT.

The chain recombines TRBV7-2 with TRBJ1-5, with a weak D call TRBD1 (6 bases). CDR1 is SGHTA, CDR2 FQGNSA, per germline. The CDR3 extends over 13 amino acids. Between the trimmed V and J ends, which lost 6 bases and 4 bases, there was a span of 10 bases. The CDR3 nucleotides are TGTGCCAGCAGTCAGAGGGGGAATCAGCCCCAGCATTTT. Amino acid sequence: CASSQRGNQPQHF.

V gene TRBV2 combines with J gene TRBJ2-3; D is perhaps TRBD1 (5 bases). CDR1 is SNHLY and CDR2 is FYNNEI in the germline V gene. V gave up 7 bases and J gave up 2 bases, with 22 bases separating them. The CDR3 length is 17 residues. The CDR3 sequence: CASTPRAVARDTDTQYF. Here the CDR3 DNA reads TGTGCCAGCACCCCCAGGGCCGTCGCCAGGGACACAGATACGCAGTATTTT. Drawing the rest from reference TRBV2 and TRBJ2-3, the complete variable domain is EPEVTQTPSHQVTQMGQEVILRCVPISNHLYFYWYRQILGQKVEFLVSFYNNEISEKSEIFDDQFSVERPDGSNFTLKIRSTKLEDSAMYFCASTPRAVARDTDTQYFGPGTRLTVL.

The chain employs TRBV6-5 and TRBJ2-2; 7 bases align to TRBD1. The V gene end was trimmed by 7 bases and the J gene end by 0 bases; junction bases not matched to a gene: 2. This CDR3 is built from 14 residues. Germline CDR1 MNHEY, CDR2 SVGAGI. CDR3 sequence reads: CASMTGSNTGELFF. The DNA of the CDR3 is TGTGCCAGCATGACAGGGTCGAACACCGGGGAGCTGTTTTTT.

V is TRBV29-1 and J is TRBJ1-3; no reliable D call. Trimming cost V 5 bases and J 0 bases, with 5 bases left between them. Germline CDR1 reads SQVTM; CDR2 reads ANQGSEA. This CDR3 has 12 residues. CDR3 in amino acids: CSVTHSGNTIYF. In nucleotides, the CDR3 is TGCAGCGTTACTCACTCTGGAAACACCATATATTTT.

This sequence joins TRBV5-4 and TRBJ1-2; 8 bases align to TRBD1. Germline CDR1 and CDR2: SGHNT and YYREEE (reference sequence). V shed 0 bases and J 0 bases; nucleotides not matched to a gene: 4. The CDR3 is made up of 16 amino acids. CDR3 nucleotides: TGTGCCAGCAGCTTGGGGGCAGGGGGCACTAACTATGGCTACACCTTC. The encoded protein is CASSLGAGGTNYGYTF.

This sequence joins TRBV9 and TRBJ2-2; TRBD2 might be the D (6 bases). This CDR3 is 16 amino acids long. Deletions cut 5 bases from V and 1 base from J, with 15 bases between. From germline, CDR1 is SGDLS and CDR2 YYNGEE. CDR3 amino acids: CASRENIGGNTGELFF. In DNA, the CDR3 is TGTGCCAGCAGAGAAAATATCGGGGGGAACACCGGGGAGCTGTTTTTT.

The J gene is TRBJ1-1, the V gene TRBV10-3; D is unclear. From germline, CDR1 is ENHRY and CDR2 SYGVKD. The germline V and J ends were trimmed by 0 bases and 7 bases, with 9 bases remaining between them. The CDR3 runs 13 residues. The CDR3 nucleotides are TGTGCCATCAGTGAGTCGAGCGGGAATGAAGCTTTCTTT. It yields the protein CAISESSGNEAFF.

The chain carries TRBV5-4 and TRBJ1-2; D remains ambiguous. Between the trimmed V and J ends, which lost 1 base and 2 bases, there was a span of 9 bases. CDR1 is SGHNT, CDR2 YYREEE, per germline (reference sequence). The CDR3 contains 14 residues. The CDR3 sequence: CASSLLAENYGYTF. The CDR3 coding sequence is TGTGCCAGCAGCTTGTTGGCGGAGAACTATGGCTACACCTTC.

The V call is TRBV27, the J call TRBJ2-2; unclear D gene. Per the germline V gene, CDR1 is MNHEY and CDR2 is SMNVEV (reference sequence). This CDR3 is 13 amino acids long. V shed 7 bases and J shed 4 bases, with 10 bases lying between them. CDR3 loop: CASTPFSTGELFF. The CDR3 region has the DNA TGTGCCAGCACCCCCTTCTCCACCGGGGAGCTGTTTTTT.

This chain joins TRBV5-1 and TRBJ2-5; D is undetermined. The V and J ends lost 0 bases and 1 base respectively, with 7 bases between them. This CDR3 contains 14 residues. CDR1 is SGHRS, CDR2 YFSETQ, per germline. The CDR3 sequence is CASSLVQFQETQYF. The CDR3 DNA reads TGCGCCAGCAGCTTGGTACAGTTCCAAGAGACCCAGTACTTC.

CDR3 in DNA: TGCGCCAGCAGCTTGGGGCCCTTGCTCTCTGGAAACACCATATATTTT. This gives the protein CASSLGPLLSGNTIYF. The V call is TRBV5-1, the J call TRBJ1-3; D remains unclear. The V gene's germline CDR1 is SGHRS and CDR2 YFSETQ. The germline V and J ends were trimmed by 0 bases and 0 bases, with 10 bases remaining between them. The CDR3 length is 16 residues.

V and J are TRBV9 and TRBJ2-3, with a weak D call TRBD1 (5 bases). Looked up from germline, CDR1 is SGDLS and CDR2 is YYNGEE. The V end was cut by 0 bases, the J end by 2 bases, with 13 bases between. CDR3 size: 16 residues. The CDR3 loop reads CASSVGLGVNTDTQYF. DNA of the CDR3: TGTGCCAGCAGCGTAGGTTTAGGGGTCAACACAGATACGCAGTATTTT.

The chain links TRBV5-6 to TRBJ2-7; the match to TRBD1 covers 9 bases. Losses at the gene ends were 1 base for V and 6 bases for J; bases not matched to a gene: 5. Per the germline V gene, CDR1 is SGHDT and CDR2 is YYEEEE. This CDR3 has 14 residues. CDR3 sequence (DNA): TGTGCCAGCAGCTTGCTCGGGACAGGGATCGAGCAGTACGTC. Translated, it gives CASSLLGTGIEQYV.

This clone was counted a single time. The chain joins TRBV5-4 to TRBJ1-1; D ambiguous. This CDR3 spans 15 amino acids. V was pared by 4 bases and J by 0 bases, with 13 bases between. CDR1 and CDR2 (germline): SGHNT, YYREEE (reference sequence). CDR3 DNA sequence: TGTGCCAGCAGCCCTTCGGGAGGAGTGAACACTGAAGCTTTCTTT. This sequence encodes CASSPSGGVNTEAFF.

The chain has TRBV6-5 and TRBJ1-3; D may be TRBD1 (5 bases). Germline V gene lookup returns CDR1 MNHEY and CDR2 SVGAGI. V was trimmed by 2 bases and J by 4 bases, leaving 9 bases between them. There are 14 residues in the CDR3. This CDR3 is CASSYAQGGNTIYF. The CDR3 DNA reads TGTGCCAGCAGTTACGCCCAGGGCGGAAACACCATATATTTT.